This is a list of T cell receptor beta chains from one sample in a study of radiotherapy plus CTLA-4 blockade in lung cancer. Repertoires were generated with immunoSEQ multiplex PCR, while TCRdb's copy carries only in-frame clones and drops some. The sample lists about 120,000 clones; more than 80% were seen once. The source material was peripheral blood, sampled from a patient treated with radiotherapy plus ipilimumab. These TCRs come from a human donor with non-small cell lung cancer that progressed on radiotherapy plus ipilimumab. The conserved cysteine and the conserved F or W are not part of the CDR3 here. D genes are given only for firm matches.

V,D,J,CDR3
TRBV19,NA,TRBJ1-5,ATADRGYNQPQH
TRBV7-6,TRBD2,TRBJ2-1,ASSLGTSGSSGEQF
TRBV11-1,NA,TRBJ1-1,ASSPGAQGDTEAF
TRBV2,NA,TRBJ2-5,ASSEFGDKTQY
TRBV12-5,NA,TRBJ2-1,ASGLSGGNEQF
TRBV6-1,TRBD2,TRBJ2-3,ASSALAGGPDTQY
TRBV10-2,NA,TRBJ2-5,ASKGYQETQY
TRBV5-1,NA,TRBJ2-3,ASSLDGFTDTQY
TRBV9,NA,TRBJ2-1,ASSDMDGGDEQF
TRBV6-5,NA,TRBJ1-1,ASYTLGEAF
TRBV2,NA,TRBJ2-7,ASRLASSYEQY
TRBV6-1,NA,TRBJ2-1,ASTPLPGVGNEQF
TRBV29-1,TRBD1,TRBJ1-1,SVFDRGSNTEAF
TRBV27,NA,TRBJ1-5,ASSLSRGGNQPQH
TRBV7-9,NA,TRBJ2-3,ASSRRGTDTQY
TRBV7-8,NA,TRBJ2-3,ASSPRGLYTQY
TRBV5-1,NA,TRBJ2-5,ASAMDGMYQETQY
TRBV2,TRBD2,TRBJ2-1,ASSVFTSGSGYNEQF
TRBV15,TRBD1,TRBJ2-3,ATSRDRHRGAGDTQY
TRBV5-4,TRBD1,TRBJ2-1,ASSVDRTSYNEQF
TRBV28,TRBD1,TRBJ1-5,ASTIQGMGNQPQH
TRBV5-5,NA,TRBJ2-5,ASSSVLWGAAQETQY
TRBV9,NA,TRBJ1-1,ASSVVAGTEAF
TRBV9,TRBD2,TRBJ2-4,ASSVDPGGVKNIQY
TRBV6-5,TRBD2,TRBJ2-1,ASRGVGRGNEQF
TRBV2,NA,TRBJ2-5,ASTSVIQETQY
TRBV7-8,TRBD1,TRBJ2-7,ASSLGQGANYEQY
TRBV2,NA,TRBJ1-1,ASSEPGTPNTEAF
TRBV4-1,TRBD2,TRBJ2-7,ASSRAGVTDEQY
TRBV2,NA,TRBJ1-2,ASSETSILGTNYGYT
TRBV2,TRBD2,TRBJ2-1,ASSELDRGGRVNEQF
TRBV5-1,NA,TRBJ2-3,ASSLVPDTQY
TRBV18,NA,TRBJ2-1,ASSPLTRRVIISYNEQF
TRBV4-1,NA,TRBJ2-1,ASSQEGRFPNEQF
TRBV15,NA,TRBJ1-4,ATSRVGGANEKLF
TRBV7-9,NA,TRBJ2-1,ASSIRQLNEQF
TRBV4-1,TRBD1,TRBJ1-1,ASSRPDRGTEAF
TRBV5-1,NA,TRBJ1-2,ASSLEVGFGYT
TRBV7-3,NA,TRBJ2-2,ASSLKGTSSNTGELF
TRBV9,TRBD2,TRBJ2-2,ASSVGSGSHTGELF